Each of the 8 T cell receptor beta chains below was sequenced from the same sample in a study of ipilimumab plus nivolumab after autologous stem cell transplantation. TCRdb's table, derived via immunoSEQ multiplex PCR, lists solely in-frame clones and lacks some. The profile shows fewer than 30,000 clones, 86% of them singletons. The sequencing used PBMCs, collected in a trial of ipilimumab plus nivolumab as post-transplant consolidation. These receptors were taken from a male donor with diffuse large B-cell lymphoma.

This clone was seen only a few times. This chain joins TRBV28 and TRBJ1-1; no clear D. Deletions cut 5 bases from V and 4 bases from J, with 17 bases between. There are 15 residues in the CDR3. Germline V lookup: CDR1 MDHEN, CDR2 SYDVKM. CDR3 DNA sequence: TGTGCCAGCAGTCCACGGCCCCGAACGGGCACTGAAGCTTTCTTT. This codes for CASSPRPRTGTEAFF.

This chain uses TRBV9 with TRBJ2-1; 8 nucleotides align to TRBD1. CDR3 length equals 14 residues. Germline-derived CDR1 and CDR2 are SGDLS and YYNGEE. Trimming took 4 bases from V and 7 from J; bases not matched to a gene: 7. The CDR3 DNA reads as TGTGCCAGCAGCACCCGACAGGGGCAAAATGAGCAGTTCTTC. Protein sequence: CASSTRQGQNEQFF.

This chain joins TRBV10-2 and TRBJ2-7; 11 nucleotides match TRBD1. Germline CDR1 and CDR2: WSHSY and SAAADI. Trimming removed 0 bases from V and 7 bases from J; junction bases left unmatched: 8. The CDR3 has 16 amino acids. The CDR3 sequence is CASSESAGQGAEEQYF. CDR3 sequence (DNA): TGCGCCAGCAGTGAGTCAGCTGGACAGGGGGCTGAAGAGCAGTACTTC.

The chain uses TRBV18 and TRBJ1-5; maybe TRBD1 (6 bases). CDR1 and CDR2 (germline): KGHSH, LQKENI. CDR3 size: 13 residues. The V gene lost 3 bases and the J gene lost 4 bases, with 7 bases spanning the gap. CDR3 nucleotide sequence: TGTGCCAGCTCACCGGACAGAAATCAGCCCCAGCATTTT. This encodes CASSPDRNQPQHF.

The gene calls are TRBV7-8 and TRBJ1-6; D is unresolved. The V and J ends lost 5 bases and 6 bases respectively, with 11 bases between them. CDR3 size: 14 residues. Germline V CDR1 and CDR2: SGHVS, FQNEAQ. The CDR3 bases are TGTGCCAGCAGCCCAGACTGGTCTAATTCACCCCTCCACTTT. Protein: CASSPDWSNSPLHF.

The CDR3, as DNA: TGTGCCAGCAGTTACTCAAAGGGGCAAGAGACCCAGTACTTC. It translates to CASSYSKGQETQYF. The chain has TRBV6-5 and TRBJ2-5, with D perhaps TRBD1 (5 bases). Germline V lookup: CDR1 MNHEY, CDR2 SVGAGI. Trimming stripped 0 bases from V and 2 bases from J, with 7 bases between. The CDR3 is 14 amino acids.

The chain carries TRBV11-3 and TRBJ1-5, with D possibly TRBD1 on 6 matching bases. Germline loops: CDR1 SGHNT, CDR2 YENEEA. The length of the CDR3 is 15 residues. Trimming took 3 bases from V and 1 from J, leaving 10 bases between them. CDR3 DNA: TGTGCCAGCAGCTTGGGGGCCGGGAGCAATCAGCCCCAGCATTTT. Protein: CASSLGAGSNQPQHF.

The chain employs TRBV18 and TRBJ2-3; unclear D gene. This CDR3 has 13 amino acids. With 0 bases removed from V and 5 bases from J, the gap between germline ends came to 6 bases. Germline CDR1 is KGHSH and CDR2 is LQKENI. CDR3 sequence reads: CASSPPLRDTQYF. The CDR3 DNA follows: TGTGCCAGCTCACCACCTCTTAGAGATACGCAGTATTTT. Full variable domain (rest looked up from reference TRBV18 and TRBJ2-3): NAGVMQNPRHLVRRRGQEARLRCSPMKGHSHVYWYRQLPEEGLKFMVYLQKENIIDESGMPKERFSAEFPKEGPSILRIQQVVRGDSAAYFCASSPPLRDTQYFGPGTRLTVL.